These T cell receptor beta chains were read from a single sample in a study of blood T cell repertoires in COVID-19. Assay: immunoSEQ multiplex PCR; the TCRdb copy retains only in-frame clones and omits some. The sample yields tens of thousands of clones, about 90% seen once. Specimen: peripheral blood. Every receptor here comes from a woman older than 75 with active or convalescent COVID-19. Both conserved end residues are part of each CDR3. A D gene is named only where the DNA matches it firmly. The listing skips clone size in some rows; elsewhere it reads once, few, many or a size class.

clone_size,j_call,v_call,d_call,cdr3_nt,cdr3_aa
few,TRBJ1-1,TRBV15,NA,TGTGCCACCAGGGGCGGGGAGAGGACTGAAGCTTTCTTT,CATRGGERTEAFF
NA,TRBJ2-1,TRBV3-1/TRBV3-2,TRBD2,TGTGCCAGCAGTCCTAGCGGTGCGGTCTACAATGAGCAGTTCTTC,CASSPSGAVYNEQFF
NA,TRBJ2-2,TRBV5-4,TRBD1,TGTGCCAGCAGCCCCCGGGACAGGGGGGACACCGGGGAGCTGTTTTTT,CASSPRDRGDTGELFF
once,TRBJ2-3,TRBV19,TRBD2,TGTGCCAGCGCACTAGCGCCCGGGGGAGATACGCAGTATTTT,CASALAPGGDTQYF
NA,TRBJ1-1,TRBV12-5,NA,TGTGCTAGTGGTTTGGCTGAGAGTCCGTCGAACACTGAAGCTTTCTTT,CASGLAESPSNTEAFF
NA,TRBJ2-3,TRBV27,TRBD2,TGTGCCAGCAGCCTGACTAGCGGGAGTACAGATACGCAGTATTTT,CASSLTSGSTDTQYF
NA,TRBJ2-2,TRBV7-2,TRBD1,TGTGCCAGCAGCCCGCGACAGGGATTGACCGGGGAGCTGTTTTTT,CASSPRQGLTGELFF
NA,TRBJ2-7,TRBV5-1,NA,TGCGCCAGCAGCGTGGGGCGGGTCGCCAGCGAGCAGTACTTC,CASSVGRVASEQYF
NA,TRBJ1-1,TRBV6-5,NA,TGTGCCAGCATCCTGGAGGGGAGACCTGAAGCTTTCTTT,CASILEGRPEAFF
NA,TRBJ2-7,TRBV19,TRBD1,TGTGCCAGTAGTAACACAGGGGGGCAGTACTTC,CASSNTGGQYF
NA,TRBJ1-2,TRBV7-2,TRBD1,TGTGCCAGCAGCGCGACAGGGTTGTCTGGAGGCTACACCTTC,CASSATGLSGGYTF
NA,TRBJ2-7,TRBV6-6,NA,TGTGCCAGCAGTTCTATAGACAGGAGCTCCTACGAGCAGTACTTC,CASSSIDRSSYEQYF
NA,TRBJ1-5,TRBV10-3,TRBD1,TGTGCCATCAGCCCTTCAGGGGGAGGAGGGGGCAATCAGCCCCAGCATTTT,CAISPSGGGGGNQPQHF
NA,TRBJ2-7,TRBV2,NA,TGTGCCAGCAGTGGGTCTAGAGGGATCTCCTACGAGCAGTACTTC,CASSGSRGISYEQYF
NA,TRBJ1-2,TRBV30,NA,TGTGCCTGGATGGGGGCTGGGGGCTATGGCTACACCTTC,CAWMGAGGYGYTF
NA,TRBJ2-2,TRBV6-5,NA,TGTGCCAGCAGGGGGGGCACCGGGGAGCTGTTTTTT,CASRGGTGELFF
NA,TRBJ1-3,TRBV11-2,NA,TGTGCCAGCAGCTTGAACACGGGGGACACCATATATTTT,CASSLNTGDTIYF
NA,TRBJ2-1,TRBV3-1/TRBV3-2,NA,TGTGCCAGCAGCCAAGATCTCCCTCCCAATGAGCAGTTCTTC,CASSQDLPPNEQFF
once,TRBJ2-7,TRBV7-2,NA,TGTGCCAGCAGCTTAAGCTGGAGGAACGAGCAGTACTTC,CASSLSWRNEQYF
NA,TRBJ2-1,TRBV6-5,TRBD1,TGTGCCAGCAGCCCCGGGACAGGGATAAATGAGCAGTTCTTC,CASSPGTGINEQFF
NA,TRBJ2-1,TRBV7-8,TRBD2,TGTGCCAGCAGCTTAGTGGGTAGCGGGGGTACGTACAATGAGCAGTTCTTC,CASSLVGSGGTYNEQFF
NA,TRBJ2-7,TRBV4-1,NA,TGCGCCAGCAGTCCCCCGACAGGAGGACGCGAGCAGTACTTC,CASSPPTGGREQYF
NA,TRBJ2-5,TRBV19,NA,TGTGCCAGTAGTATTTCCGGGACACAAGAGACCCAGTACTTC,CASSISGTQETQYF
NA,TRBJ2-5,TRBV19,TRBD1,TGTGCCAGTAGTACATCCCGGACAGGCCAAGAGACCCAGTACTTC,CASSTSRTGQETQYF
NA,TRBJ1-1,TRBV7-2,TRBD1,TGTGCCAGCAGCCCAGCAGGGGGGCACACTGAAGCTTTCTTT,CASSPAGGHTEAFF
NA,TRBJ2-2,TRBV5-1,TRBD1,TGCGCCAGCAGCGCCGGGACAGGGAGGCCCGGGGAGCTGTTTTTT,CASSAGTGRPGELFF
NA,TRBJ2-1,TRBV11-3,TRBD2,TGTGCCAGCAGCCCCCTAGCGGGAGGGTATAATGAGCAGTTCTTC,CASSPLAGGYNEQFF
NA,TRBJ2-3,TRBV2,TRBD2,TGTGCCAGCAGTAAATTAAGACTAGCGGGGGGGACAGATACGCAGTATTTT,CASSKLRLAGGTDTQYF
NA,TRBJ2-3,TRBV19,NA,TGTGCCAGTAGTGGAGAGCGGCACCCTAGCACAGATACGCAGTATTTT,CASSGERHPSTDTQYF
NA,TRBJ2-7,TRBV7-2,TRBD1,TGTGCCAGCAGCCCCGTTGGGACAGGGCGAGTCGAGCAGTACTTC,CASSPVGTGRVEQYF
NA,TRBJ2-7,TRBV5-1,TRBD1,TGCGCCAGCAGCCCAGGACAGGGGTGGAACGAGCAGTACTTC,CASSPGQGWNEQYF
NA,TRBJ2-7,TRBV2,NA,TGTGCCAGCAGTCCCCGACTGATAACCCACGAGCAGTACTTC,CASSPRLITHEQYF
NA,TRBJ2-3,TRBV11-3,TRBD2,TGTGCCAGCAGCTTTAGAGCGGGGGGATACACAGATACGCAGTATTTT,CASSFRAGGYTDTQYF
few,TRBJ1-1,TRBV5-5,TRBD1,TGTGCCAGCAGCTTGGCCTGGGACAGGGGAGCTTTCTTT,CASSLAWDRGAFF
few,TRBJ1-6,TRBV5-6,TRBD1,TGTGCCAGCAGGGGGTCGACAGGGGGCAATTCACCCCTCCACTTT,CASRGSTGGNSPLHF
NA,TRBJ2-7,TRBV5-1,TRBD1,TGCGCCAGCAGCTCCGGCTACGGGACAGGGACCTACGAGCAGTACTTC,CASSSGYGTGTYEQYF
few,TRBJ2-1,TRBV11-3,TRBD2,TGTGCCAGCAGCCCGACTAGCGGCTACAATGAGCAGTTCTTC,CASSPTSGYNEQFF
NA,TRBJ1-4,TRBV19,NA,TGTGCCAGTAGTATGACAGCAACTAATGAAAAACTGTTTTTT,CASSMTATNEKLFF
NA,TRBJ2-3,TRBV5-4,TRBD2,TGTGCCAGCAGCTTGTCTAGCGGGGGAGATACGCAGTATTTT,CASSLSSGGDTQYF
NA,TRBJ1-1,TRBV5-1,NA,TGCGCCAGCAGCTTAGAAACAGAAAACACTGAAGCTTTCTTT,CASSLETENTEAFF
NA,TRBJ1-4,TRBV19,NA,TGTGCCAGTAGGGACAGACAAAGTTTTGAAAAACTGTTTTTT,CASRDRQSFEKLFF
NA,TRBJ1-2,TRBV5-1,TRBD1,TGCGCCAGCAGCTTGCGTGACAGGGGGCCGGACAGGTATGGCTACACCTTC,CASSLRDRGPDRYGYTF
NA,TRBJ1-1,TRBV19,NA,TGTGCCAGTAGTATGCCTCAACGTGGACAGAGGGCTTTCTTT,CASSMPQRGQRAFF
NA,TRBJ2-1,TRBV19,NA,TGTGCCAGTAGTGTAGTATCCCGCAGGGGAAATGAGCAGTTCTTC,CASSVVSRRGNEQFF
once,TRBJ1-6,TRBV2,NA,TGTGCCAGCGTCTGGGGCGTACAGAGAACCTATAATTCACCCCTCCACTTT,CASVWGVQRTYNSPLHF
NA,TRBJ2-5,TRBV18,NA,TGTGCCAGCTCACCAGGGGGCGGCGAGACCCAGTACTTC,CASSPGGGETQYF
once,TRBJ2-1,TRBV4-3,NA,TGCGCCAGCAGCCAAGTTGACGGACTCTCCTACAATGAGCAGTTCTTC,CASSQVDGLSYNEQFF
NA,TRBJ2-5,TRBV5-1,TRBD2,TGCGCCAGCAGCCCCATGGGGGGGGAGACCCAGTACTTC,CASSPMGGETQYF
NA,TRBJ1-4,TRBV6-5,TRBD1,TGTGCCAGCAGTGACTCAAGACAGGGGGATGAAAAACTGTTTTTT,CASSDSRQGDEKLFF
once,TRBJ1-2,TRBV10-3,NA,TGTGCCATCAGTGAGTTGGACAAATCCCGCGGCTACACCTTC,CAISELDKSRGYTF
few,TRBJ2-5,TRBV5-1,TRBD1,TGCGCCAGCAGCCTCTCTGACAGGGGAGAGACCCAGTACTTC,CASSLSDRGETQYF
once,TRBJ1-1,TRBV19,NA,TGTGCCAGTAGTAGGACAGCCTTTATGAACACTGAAGCTTTCTTT,CASSRTAFMNTEAFF
NA,TRBJ2-1,TRBV20-1,TRBD2,TGCAGTGCTAGTAGCGGGGGTGGGTCGTACAATGAGCAGTTCTTC,CSASSGGGSYNEQFF
NA,TRBJ2-2,TRBV5-5,NA,TGTGCCAGCAGCTTCCTCCCTGGCGGTAAGGGGACCGGGGAGCTGTTTTTT,CASSFLPGGKGTGELFF
NA,TRBJ1-2,TRBV4-3,NA,TGCGCCAGCAGCCATCACAGCGCGGGGGGGTATGGCTACACCTTC,CASSHHSAGGYGYTF
NA,TRBJ1-1,TRBV6-2/TRBV6-3,TRBD1,TGTGCCAGCAGTCGGGACAGTCTCATGAACACTGAAGCTTTCTTT,CASSRDSLMNTEAFF
once,TRBJ2-2,TRBV7-9,NA,TGTGCCAGCAGCTTCAGGGTGGACGGCACCGGGGAGCTGTTTTTT,CASSFRVDGTGELFF